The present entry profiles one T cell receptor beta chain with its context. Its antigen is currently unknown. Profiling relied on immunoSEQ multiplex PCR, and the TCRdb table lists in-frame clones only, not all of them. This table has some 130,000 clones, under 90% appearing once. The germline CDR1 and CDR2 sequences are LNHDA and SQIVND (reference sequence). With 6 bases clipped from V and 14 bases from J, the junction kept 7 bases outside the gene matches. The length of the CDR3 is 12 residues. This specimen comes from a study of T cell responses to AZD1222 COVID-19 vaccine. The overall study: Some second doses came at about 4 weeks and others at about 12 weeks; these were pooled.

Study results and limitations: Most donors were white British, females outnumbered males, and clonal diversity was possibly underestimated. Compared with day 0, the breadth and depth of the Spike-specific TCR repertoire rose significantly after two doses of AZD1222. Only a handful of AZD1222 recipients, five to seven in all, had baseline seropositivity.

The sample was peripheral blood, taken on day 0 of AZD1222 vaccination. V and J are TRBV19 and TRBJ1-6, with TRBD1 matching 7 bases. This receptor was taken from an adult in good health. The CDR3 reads CASSDREVTLHF. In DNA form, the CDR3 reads TGTGCCAGTAGCGACAGGGAAGTCACCCTCCACTTT.